The table lists the clone carrying this TCR beta chain with a few counts. The CDR3 runs to 14 residues. The V gene's germline CDR1 is SNHLY and CDR2 FYNNEI. Trimming took off 5 bases at V and 7 bases at J, with 12 bases between the two ends. This sample was included in a study of T cells after yellow fever vaccination. Study in general: EM, EMRA, CM and Tscm memory subsets were separated by sorting (using CD3, CD45RA, CCR7 and CD95).

The study's findings and limits: A secondary response was less intense yet reached its peak sooner, at day 5 versus 15. Sorted memory subsets showed almost no vaccine-responding clonotypes on day 0.

Making TCR cDNA involved 5'RACE template switching, which added UMIs and a universal primer site. TCRdb reprocessed the 5' RACE reads via MiXCR and lists one record per CDR3 protein. The repertoire holds over 35,000 distinct CDR3 sequences, with more than 6% as singletons. The V and J genes are TRBV2 and TRBJ1-6; D is undetermined. The sequence derives from a man aged 25-45 years who received the YFV17D yellow fever vaccine. The specimen comprised PBMCs, either bulk or a sorted T-cell subset (CD4+, CD8+, memory, or dextramer-sorted; not recorded which), sampled 45 days after the yellow fever booster vaccination. The CDR3 sequence is CASSSRTANSPLHF. Here the CDR3 DNA reads TGTGCCAGCAGTTCGCGAACGGCAAATTCACCCCTCCACTTT.